The TCR beta chain described here comes from a study of CD8 T cells in Susac syndrome. Study results and limitations: Susac-specific public clones in total CD8+ repertoires numbered sixteen; in CD8+ TEMRA repertoires, they numbered about five.

A note on this clonotype: What it recognizes is unknown.

Trimming at V came to 4 bases and at J to 6 bases, leaving 11 bases not matched to a gene. The germline V gene encodes CDR1 SGHDT and CDR2 YYEEEE. The CDR3 consists of 15 residues. Random hexamers were used to reverse transcribe the RNA input (roughly 0.5 to 1 ug). Amplification of TCR beta CDR3 by immunoSEQ multiplex PCR spanned 54 Vbeta and 13 Jbeta. TCRdb called the immunoSEQ multiplex PCR reads again in MiXCR, with one record for every CDR3 protein. The repertoire holds tens of thousands of distinct CDR3 sequences, roughly 96% seen once, with around 0.62% in the top ten. V gene TRBV5-6 combines with J gene TRBJ1-1; 8 nucleotides line up with TRBD1. What was sequenced was CD8+ T cells from PBMCs. This TCR was sampled from a human donor with Susac syndrome. CDR3 region: CASSQLDRAPAEAFF. CDR3 nucleotides: TGTGCCAGCAGCCAGCTGGACAGGGCTCCGGCTGAAGCTTTCTTT.